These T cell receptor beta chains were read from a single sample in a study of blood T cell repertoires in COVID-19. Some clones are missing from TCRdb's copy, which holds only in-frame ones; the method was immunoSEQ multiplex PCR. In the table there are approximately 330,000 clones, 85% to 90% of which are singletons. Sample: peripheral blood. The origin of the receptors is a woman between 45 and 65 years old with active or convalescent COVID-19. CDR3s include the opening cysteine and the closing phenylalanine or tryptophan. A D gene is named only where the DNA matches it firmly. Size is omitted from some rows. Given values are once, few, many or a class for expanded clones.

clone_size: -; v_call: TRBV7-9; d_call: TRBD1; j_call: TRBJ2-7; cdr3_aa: CASSPGTDEQYF; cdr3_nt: TGTGCCAGCAGCCCTGGGACAGACGAGCAGTACTTC
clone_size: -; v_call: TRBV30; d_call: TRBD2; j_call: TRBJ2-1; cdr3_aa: CAYHTSGMANEQFF; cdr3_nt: TGTGCCTACCATACTAGCGGGATGGCCAATGAGCAGTTCTTC
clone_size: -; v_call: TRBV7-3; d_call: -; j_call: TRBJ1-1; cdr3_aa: CASSAYPTGNPWNTEAFF; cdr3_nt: TGTGCCAGCAGCGCCTACCCCACAGGTAACCCCTGGAACACTGAAGCTTTCTTT
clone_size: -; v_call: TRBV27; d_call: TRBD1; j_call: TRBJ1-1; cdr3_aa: CASSPGQGTGIYYTEAFF; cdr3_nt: TGTGCCAGCAGTCCAGGACAGGGAACTGGAATCTATTACACTGAAGCTTTCTTT
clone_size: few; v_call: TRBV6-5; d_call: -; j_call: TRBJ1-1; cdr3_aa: CASSYGQPNTEAFF; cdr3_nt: TGTGCCAGCAGTTACGGACAGCCGAACACTGAAGCTTTCTTT
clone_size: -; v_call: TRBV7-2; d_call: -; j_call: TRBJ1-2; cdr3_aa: CASSLAGVGYGYTF; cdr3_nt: TGTGCCAGCAGCTTAGCAGGGGTGGGATATGGCTACACCTTC
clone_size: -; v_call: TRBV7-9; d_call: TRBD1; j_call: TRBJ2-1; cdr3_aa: CASSLAREGALQFF; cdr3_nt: TGTGCCAGCAGCTTAGCGCGAGAGGGGGCCCTCCAGTTCTTC
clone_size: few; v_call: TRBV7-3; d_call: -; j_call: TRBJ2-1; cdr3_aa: CASSPLDRPSPYNEQFF; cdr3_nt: TGTGCCAGCAGTCCGCTAGACAGACCGAGTCCCTACAATGAGCAGTTCTTC
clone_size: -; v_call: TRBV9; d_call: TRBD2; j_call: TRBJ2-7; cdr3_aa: CASSVGIAGFYEQYF; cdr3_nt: TGTGCCAGCAGCGTCGGGATAGCGGGATTTTACGAGCAGTACTTC
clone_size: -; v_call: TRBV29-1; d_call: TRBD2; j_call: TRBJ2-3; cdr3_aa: CSAASGYTQYF; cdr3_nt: TGCAGCGCCGCTAGCGGCTATACGCAGTATTTT
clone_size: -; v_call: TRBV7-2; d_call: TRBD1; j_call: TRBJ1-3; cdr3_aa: CASSLYRGTSGNTIYF; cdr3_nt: TGTGCCAGCAGCTTATACAGGGGTACTTCTGGAAACACCATATATTTT
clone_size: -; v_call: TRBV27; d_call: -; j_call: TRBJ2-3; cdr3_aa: CASSLPGHALDTQYF; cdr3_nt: TGTGCCAGCAGTTTACCCGGACATGCACTAGATACGCAGTATTTT
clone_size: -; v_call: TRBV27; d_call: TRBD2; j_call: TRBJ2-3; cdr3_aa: CASSLGTSVTDTQYF; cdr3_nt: TGTGCCAGCAGTCTGGGGACTAGCGTCACAGATACGCAGTATTTT
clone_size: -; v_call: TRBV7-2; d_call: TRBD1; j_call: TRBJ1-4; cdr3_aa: CASSLAPTGVTNEKLFF; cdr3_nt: TGTGCCAGCAGCTTAGCCCCGACAGGGGTAACTAATGAAAAACTGTTTTTT
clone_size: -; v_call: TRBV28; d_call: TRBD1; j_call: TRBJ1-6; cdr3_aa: CASTPGQGRSPLHF; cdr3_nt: TGTGCCAGTACCCCGGGACAGGGAAGATCACCCCTCCACTTT
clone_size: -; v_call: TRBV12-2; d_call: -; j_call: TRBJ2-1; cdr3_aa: CASSLELFNEQFF; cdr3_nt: TGTGCAAGCTCGCTTGAACTATTCAATGAGCAGTTCTTC
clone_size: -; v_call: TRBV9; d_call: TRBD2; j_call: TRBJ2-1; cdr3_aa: CASSPYSGNEQFF; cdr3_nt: TGTGCCAGCAGCCCCTATAGCGGGAACGAGCAGTTCTTC
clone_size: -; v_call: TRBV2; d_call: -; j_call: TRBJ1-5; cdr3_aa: CASSEALGAGQPQHF; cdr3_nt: TGTGCCAGCAGTGAAGCGCTTGGGGCAGGGCAGCCCCAGCATTTT
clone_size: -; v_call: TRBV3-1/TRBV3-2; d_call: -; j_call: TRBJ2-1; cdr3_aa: CASTVSGANYNEQFF; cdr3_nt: TGTGCCAGCACAGTTAGCGGCGCTAATTACAATGAGCAGTTCTTC
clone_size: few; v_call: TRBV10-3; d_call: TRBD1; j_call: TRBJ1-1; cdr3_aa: CAISESPSRGRAFF; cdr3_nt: TGTGCCATCAGTGAGTCGCCGTCTAGGGGGCGGGCTTTCTTT
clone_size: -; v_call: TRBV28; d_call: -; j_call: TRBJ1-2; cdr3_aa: CASSSLPRSNGYTF; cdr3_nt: TGTGCCAGCAGTTCGCTCCCCAGGTCCAATGGCTACACCTTC
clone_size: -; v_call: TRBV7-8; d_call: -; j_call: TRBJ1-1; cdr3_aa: CASSITANTEAFF; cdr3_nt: TGTGCCAGCAGCATCACAGCGAACACTGAAGCTTTCTTT
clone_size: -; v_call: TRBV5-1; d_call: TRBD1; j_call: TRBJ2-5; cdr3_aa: CASSLAGDRAGTQYF; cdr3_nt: TGCGCCAGCAGCCTGGCCGGGGACAGGGCTGGGACCCAGTACTTC
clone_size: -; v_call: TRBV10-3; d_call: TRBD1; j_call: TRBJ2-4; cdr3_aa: CAAGQGAKNIQYF; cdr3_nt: TGTGCCGCAGGACAGGGAGCCAAAAACATTCAGTACTTC
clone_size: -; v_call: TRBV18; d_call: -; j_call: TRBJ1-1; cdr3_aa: CASSPFRETEAFF; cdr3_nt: TGTGCCAGCTCACCATTCAGGGAAACTGAAGCTTTCTTT
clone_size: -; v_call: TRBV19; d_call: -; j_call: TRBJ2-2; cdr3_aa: CASSRDYPNTGELFF; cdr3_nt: TGTGCCAGTAGTCGAGACTACCCGAACACCGGGGAGCTGTTTTTT
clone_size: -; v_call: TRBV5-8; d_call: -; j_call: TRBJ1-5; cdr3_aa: CASSLRGGAKQPQHF; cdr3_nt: TGTGCCAGCAGCCTCCGGGGGGGGGCGAAGCAGCCCCAGCATTTT
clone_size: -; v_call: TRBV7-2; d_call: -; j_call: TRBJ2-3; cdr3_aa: CASSFTFPPDTQYF; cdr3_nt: TGTGCCAGCAGCTTCACTTTTCCCCCAGATACGCAGTATTTT
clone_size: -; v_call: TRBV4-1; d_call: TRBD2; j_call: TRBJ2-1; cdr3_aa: CASSQMGTSGFYNEQFF; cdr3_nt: TGCGCCAGCAGCCAAATGGGGACTAGCGGCTTCTACAATGAGCAGTTCTTC
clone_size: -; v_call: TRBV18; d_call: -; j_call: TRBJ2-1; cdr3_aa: CASSPPVTPGYNEQFF; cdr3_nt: TGTGCCAGCTCACCACCGGTGACACCCGGCTACAATGAGCAGTTCTTC
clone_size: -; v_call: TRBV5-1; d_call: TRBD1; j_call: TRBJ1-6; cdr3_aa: CASSIGTGGIRRYNSPLHF; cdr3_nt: TGCGCCAGCAGTATCGGGACAGGGGGCATTCGGCGGTATAATTCACCCCTCCACTTT
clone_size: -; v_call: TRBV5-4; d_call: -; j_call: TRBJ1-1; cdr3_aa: CASSLAQGNTEAFF; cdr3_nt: TGTGCCAGCAGCTTGGCCCAGGGGAACACTGAAGCTTTCTTT
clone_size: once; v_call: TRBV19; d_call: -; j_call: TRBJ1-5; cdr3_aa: CASSIKGWGSNQPQHF; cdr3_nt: TGTGCCAGTAGTATAAAAGGGTGGGGCAGCAATCAGCCCCAGCATTTT
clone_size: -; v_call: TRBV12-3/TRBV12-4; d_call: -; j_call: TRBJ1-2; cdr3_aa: CATNDMYYGYTF; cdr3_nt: TGTGCCACCAATGACATGTACTATGGCTACACCTTC
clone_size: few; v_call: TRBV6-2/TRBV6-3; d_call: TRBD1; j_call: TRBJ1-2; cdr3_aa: CASSYLGQGQSYGYTF; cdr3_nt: TGTGCCAGCAGTTACCTGGGACAGGGGCAGAGCTATGGCTACACCTTC
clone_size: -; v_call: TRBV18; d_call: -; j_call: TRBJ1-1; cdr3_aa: CASSPSGENTEAFF; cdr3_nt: TGTGCCAGCTCACCCTCAGGGGAGAACACTGAAGCTTTCTTT
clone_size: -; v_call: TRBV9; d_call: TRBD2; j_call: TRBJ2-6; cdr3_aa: CASSQEGGNSGANVLTF; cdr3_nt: TGTGCCAGCAGTCAAGAGGGAGGGAACTCTGGGGCCAACGTCCTGACTTTC
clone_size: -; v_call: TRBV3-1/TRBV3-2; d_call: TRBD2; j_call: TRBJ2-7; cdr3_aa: CASSPPGGLAGQQYF; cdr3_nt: TGTGCCAGCAGCCCCCCCGGCGGACTAGCGGGGCAGCAGTACTTC
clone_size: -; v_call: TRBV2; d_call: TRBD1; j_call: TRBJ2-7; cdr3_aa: CASSTGTATYEQYF; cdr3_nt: TGTGCCAGCAGTACCGGGACAGCAACCTACGAGCAGTACTTC
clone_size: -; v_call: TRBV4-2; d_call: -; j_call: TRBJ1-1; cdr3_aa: CASSQAMNTEAFF; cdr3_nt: TGTGCCAGCAGCCAAGCAATGAACACTGAAGCTTTCTTT
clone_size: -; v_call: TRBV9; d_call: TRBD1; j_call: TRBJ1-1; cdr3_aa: CASSASYPGQGTPYKNTEAFF; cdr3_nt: TGTGCCAGCAGCGCTTCCTATCCGGGACAGGGGACTCCTTATAAGAACACTGAAGCTTTCTTT
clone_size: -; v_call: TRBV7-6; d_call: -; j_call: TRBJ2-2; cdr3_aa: CASSSPGLKAGELFF; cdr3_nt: TGTGCCAGCAGCTCCCCGGGATTAAAAGCCGGGGAGCTGTTTTTT
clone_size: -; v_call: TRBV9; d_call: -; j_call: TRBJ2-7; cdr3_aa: CASSVGSTYEQYF; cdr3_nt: TGTGCCAGCAGCGTAGGGAGTACCTACGAGCAGTACTTC
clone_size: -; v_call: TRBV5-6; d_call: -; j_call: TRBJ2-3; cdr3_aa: CASSLWGVTDTQYF; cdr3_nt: TGTGCCAGCAGCTTGTGGGGGGTCACAGATACGCAGTATTTT
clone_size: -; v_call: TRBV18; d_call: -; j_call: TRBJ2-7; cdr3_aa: CASSPQYEQYF; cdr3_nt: TGTGCCAGCTCACCCCAATACGAGCAGTACTTC
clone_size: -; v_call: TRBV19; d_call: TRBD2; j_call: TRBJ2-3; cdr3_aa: CASSVTSGTDTQYF; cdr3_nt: TGTGCCAGTAGTGTAACTAGCGGCACAGATACGCAGTATTTT
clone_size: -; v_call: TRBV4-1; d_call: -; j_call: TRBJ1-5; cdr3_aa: CASSQEAGPRNQPQHF; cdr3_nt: TGCGCCAGCAGCCAAGAGGCAGGGCCACGCAATCAGCCCCAGCATTTT
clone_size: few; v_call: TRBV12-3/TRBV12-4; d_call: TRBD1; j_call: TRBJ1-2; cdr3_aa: CASSLDRVGGYTF; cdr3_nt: TGTGCCAGCAGTTTGGACAGGGTGGGTGGCTACACCTTC
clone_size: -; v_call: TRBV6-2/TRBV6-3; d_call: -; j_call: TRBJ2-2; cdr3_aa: CASSYPPRGLFF; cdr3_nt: TGTGCCAGCAGTTACCCCCCCCGGGGGCTGTTTTTT
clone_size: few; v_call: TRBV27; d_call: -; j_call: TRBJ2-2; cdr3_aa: CASSADRVLNTGELFF; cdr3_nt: TGTGCCAGCAGTGCCGACAGAGTACTGAACACCGGGGAGCTGTTTTTT
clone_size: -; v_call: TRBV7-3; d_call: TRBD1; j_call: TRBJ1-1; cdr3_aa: CASSSQGTANTEAFF; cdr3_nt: TGTGCCAGCAGCTCCCAGGGGACAGCGAACACTGAAGCTTTCTTT
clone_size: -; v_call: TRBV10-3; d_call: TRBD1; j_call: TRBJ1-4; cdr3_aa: CAISSKTGGSNEKLFF; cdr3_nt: TGTGCCATCAGTTCTAAGACAGGGGGCTCGAATGAAAAACTGTTTTTT
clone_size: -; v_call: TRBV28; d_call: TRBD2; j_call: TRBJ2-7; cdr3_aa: CASSTSGGGVYEQYF; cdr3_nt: TGTGCCAGCAGTACTAGCGGAGGGGGGGTATACGAGCAGTACTTC
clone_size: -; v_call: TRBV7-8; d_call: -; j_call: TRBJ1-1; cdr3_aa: CASSLAYNSMNTEAFF; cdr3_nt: TGTGCCAGCAGCTTAGCGTACAACAGCATGAACACTGAAGCTTTCTTT
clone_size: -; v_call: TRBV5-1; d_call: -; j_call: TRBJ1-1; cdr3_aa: CASSLKSSWNTEAFF; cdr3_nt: TGCGCCAGCAGCTTGAAGAGTTCGTGGAACACTGAAGCTTTCTTT
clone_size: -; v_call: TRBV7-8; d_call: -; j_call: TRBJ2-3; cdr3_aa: CASSSEWGTDTQYF; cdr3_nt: TGTGCCAGCAGCTCGGAGTGGGGCACAGATACGCAGTATTTT
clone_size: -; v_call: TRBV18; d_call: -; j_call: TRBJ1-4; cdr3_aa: CASSPPQGQLGEKLFF; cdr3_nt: TGTGCCAGCTCACCACCCCAGGGGCAGTTGGGAGAAAAACTGTTTTTT
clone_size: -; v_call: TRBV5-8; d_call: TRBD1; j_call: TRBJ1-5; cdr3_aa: CASRRTSRGLNQPQHF; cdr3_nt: TGTGCCAGCAGACGCACGTCCAGGGGGCTTAATCAGCCCCAGCATTTT